This is a list of T cell receptor beta chains from one sample in a study of shared clonotypes between healthy human individuals. TCRdb's copy holds only in-frame clones and misses some; the assay was immunoSEQ multiplex PCR. The table has about 1,900,000 clones, about 95% seen once. Sequenced material: naive CD8+ T cells sorted from blood. These receptors were taken from a man aged 18 to 35 in good health. Both conserved end residues are part of each CDR3. A D gene is named only where the DNA matches it firmly. A clone size is listed for some rows: how often the clone was seen (once, few, many), or a class if it is expanded.

j_call d_call clone_size v_call cdr3_nt cdr3_aa
TRBJ1-3 - - TRBV29-1 TGCAGCGTTGAAGCAGCAGCAGTTGGAAACACCATATATTTT CSVEAAAVGNTIYF
TRBJ2-1 - - TRBV10-3 TGTGCCATCAGTGAGGGGGAAACAGCTTCCTACAATGAGCAGTTCTTC CAISEGETASYNEQFF
TRBJ2-5 TRBD2 once TRBV7-9 TGTGCCACGGAAAACCTAGCGGGAACGGCTCAAGAGACCCAGTACTTC CATENLAGTAQETQYF
TRBJ1-2 - - TRBV2 TGTGCCAGCAGTGAGGACGGGAACTATGGCTACACCTTC CASSEDGNYGYTF
TRBJ2-1 TRBD2 - TRBV9 TGTGCCAGCAGCGTAGTAGGTAGCGGGAGCCGCAATGAGCAGTTCTTC CASSVVGSGSRNEQFF
TRBJ1-2 - once TRBV4-1 TGCGCCAGCAGCCAAGCGCCGGACAGTAACTATGGCTACACCTTC CASSQAPDSNYGYTF
TRBJ1-2 - - TRBV7-2 TGTGCCAGCAGCTTAGCCAACCCCGTTGCGGGATCGGCCCATGGCTACACCTTC CASSLANPVAGSAHGYTF
TRBJ1-3 - - TRBV10-2 TGCGCCAGCAGTGAGTCTGGGGTATCTGGAAACACCATATATTTT CASSESGVSGNTIYF
TRBJ2-7 - - TRBV13 TGTGCCAGCAGCTTAGACGGCGGGGGCAGCTCCTACGAGCAGTACTTC CASSLDGGGSSYEQYF
TRBJ2-3 - - TRBV7-9 TGTGCCAGCAGCCCAGGACGGACTAGCACAGATACGCAGTATTTT CASSPGRTSTDTQYF
TRBJ2-7 - - TRBV10-3 TGTGCCATCAGCGGGGAACCCTACGAGCAGTACTTC CAISGEPYEQYF
TRBJ2-7 TRBD2 - TRBV5-1 TGCGCCAGCAGCTCCTTAGCGGGGGACTACGAGCAGTACTTC CASSSLAGDYEQYF
TRBJ2-7 - - TRBV5-8 TGTGCCAGCAGCTTGACAGTGTACTCCTACGAGCAGTACTTC CASSLTVYSYEQYF
TRBJ2-5 TRBD1 - TRBV25-1 TGTGCCAGCAGTGATCCTTGGACAGGGAAAGAGACCCAGTACTTC CASSDPWTGKETQYF
TRBJ1-1 - - TRBV19 TGTGCCAGTAGTATACTAGTCGGGGGGGACACTGAAGCTTTCTTT CASSILVGGDTEAFF
TRBJ1-2 - - TRBV7-9 TGTGCCAGCAGCCCCACATCGTATCGCCTCTATGGCTACACCTTC CASSPTSYRLYGYTF
TRBJ1-5 - - TRBV7-9 TGTGCCAGCAGCCCAGAGGGGGGCCTCAATCAGCCCCAGCATTTT CASSPEGGLNQPQHF
TRBJ2-7 - - TRBV9 TGTGCCAGCAGCGCAGGCGGGGGCGCCTCCTACGAGCAGTACTTC CASSAGGGASYEQYF
TRBJ2-3 TRBD2 - TRBV29-1 TGCAGCGTTACCGGGACTAGCGGGGGGCCAGATACGCAGTATTTT CSVTGTSGGPDTQYF
TRBJ1-1 - - TRBV4-1 TGCGCCAGCAGCCAAGGGAGGAGCACTGAAGCTTTCTTT CASSQGRSTEAFF
TRBJ2-7 TRBD1 - TRBV27 TGTGCCAGCAGTCCCGGGACAGACTACGAGCAGTACTTC CASSPGTDYEQYF
TRBJ2-5 - - TRBV29-1 TGCAGCGTGGGGGCGGAAGAGACCCAGTACTTC CSVGAEETQYF
TRBJ1-5 TRBD1 - TRBV6-6 TGTGCCAGCAGTACACAGGGGGGAAAGGATCAGCCCCAGCATTTT CASSTQGGKDQPQHF
TRBJ2-1 - - TRBV30 TGTGCCTGGAGAGACTCGAATGAGCAGTTCTTC CAWRDSNEQFF
TRBJ1-1 - - TRBV4-1 TGCGCCAGCAGCCAGAACAGGTTGAACACTGAAGCTTTCTTT CASSQNRLNTEAFF
TRBJ1-2 - - TRBV28 TGTGCCAGCAGTTTGATTTCTCCCGGGTCTCTCTATGGCTACACCTTC CASSLISPGSLYGYTF
TRBJ2-7 - - TRBV7-9 TGTGCCAGCAGCCCTGCCGGGGTTAGCGAGCAGTACTTC CASSPAGVSEQYF
TRBJ2-1 - - TRBV27 TGTGCCAGCAGTGCGGGGGCTGCCTACAATGAGCAGTTCTTC CASSAGAAYNEQFF
TRBJ2-5 - few TRBV28 TGTGCCAGCAGTTTAGAGGAGACCCAGTACTTC CASSLEETQYF